The 24 T cell receptor beta chains below all came from one sample that was sequenced in a study of identical twins. TCRdb re-analysed the 5' RACE reads in MiXCR, keeping a single row per CDR3 protein. The table records a few hundred thousand distinct CDR3 sequences, roughly an eighth of them present only once. In addition, the sample was reused for a study of yellow fever vaccine responses in identical twins.

The source material was CD4+ T cells sorted from blood. Receptor source: a woman aged 18-30 years in good health.

CDR3 in DNA: TGTGCCAGCAGTTCCCTTCCGGCAGGGACAAGGGCCTACGAGCAGTACTTC. It encodes CASSSLPAGTRAYEQYF. The chain joins TRBV6-5 to TRBJ2-7; possible D gene TRBD1, 6 bases. There are 17 residues in the CDR3. Trimming took 4 bases from V and 2 from J, leaving 21 bases between them. Per the germline V gene, CDR1 is MNHEY and CDR2 is SVGAGI.

The V gene is TRBV27, the J gene TRBJ1-1; 7 bases align to TRBD1. The CDR3 is 14 amino acids. CDR1 and CDR2 (germline): MNHEY, SMNVEV (reference sequence). Trimming took 5 bases from V and 4 from J; bases not matched to a gene: 7. DNA of the CDR3: TGTGCCAGCAGTAGAGACAGGGAGGGCACTGAAGCTTTCTTT. Its translation is CASSRDREGTEAFF.

In this sample, this clonotype turned up a few times. V gene TRBV4-2 combines with J gene TRBJ2-2, with D maybe TRBD2 (6 bases). This CDR3 has 14 amino acids. With 4 bases removed from V and 11 bases from J, the gap between germline ends came to 17 bases. Germline CDR1 and CDR2: LGHNA and YNFKEQ. DNA for the CDR3: TGTGCCAGCAGCCCTGGTCCTAGCGTCCCTGAGCTGTTTTTT. This translates into CASSPGPSVPELFF.

This clonotype was seen a few times. The V and J genes are TRBV7-2 and TRBJ2-3; D is perhaps TRBD1 (6 bases). The V end lost 1 base, the J end lost 9 bases, and 14 bases lay between the germline ends. CDR1 and CDR2 (germline): SGHTA, FQGNSA. The CDR3 is made up of 14 amino acids. The CDR3 reads CASSLEGVGPTQYF. The CDR3, as DNA: TGTGCCAGCAGCTTAGAGGGGGTGGGGCCCACGCAGTATTTT.

Only a few counts were recorded for this clonotype. This sequence joins TRBV16 and TRBJ2-7; D unclear. The germline V and J ends were trimmed by 1 base and 2 bases, with 9 bases remaining between them. The CDR3 runs 14 residues. From germline, CDR1 is KGHSY and CDR2 FQNENV. Here the CDR3 reads CASSQYQNPYEQYF. The CDR3 coding sequence is TGTGCCAGCAGCCAATATCAGAATCCCTACGAGCAGTACTTC.

This chain uses TRBV20-1 with TRBJ2-1, with a weak D call TRBD2 (5 bases). Germline assignment: CDR1 DFQATT and CDR2 SNEGSKA (reference sequence). The CDR3 extends over 13 amino acids. Between the trimmed V and J ends, which lost 3 bases and 6 bases, there was a span of 12 bases. CDR3 loop: CSARGLAVNEQFF. CDR3 in DNA: TGCAGTGCTAGGGGTCTAGCTGTCAATGAGCAGTTCTTC.

This clonotype was counted between two and nine times. The chain links TRBV25-1 to TRBJ1-2; D not certain. The V end lost 4 bases, the J end lost 5 bases, and 11 bases lay between the germline ends. The length of the CDR3 is 13 residues. Germline V gene sequence: CDR1 MGHDK, CDR2 SYGVNS. Here the CDR3 reads CASSVGFEYGYTF. The CDR3, as DNA: TGTGCCAGCAGTGTAGGCTTCGAGTATGGCTACACCTTC.

A few counts support this clonotype. The chain combines TRBV7-8 with TRBJ2-5, with a weak D call TRBD2 (5 bases). Trimming shortened V by 1 base and J by 4 bases, and 16 bases separated the two germline ends. Germline V CDR1 and CDR2: SGHVS, FQNEAQ. The CDR3 contains 16 residues. This CDR3 reads CASSLVDPSRRETQYF. CDR3 in DNA: TGTGCCAGCAGCTTAGTGGATCCTAGCAGACGAGAGACCCAGTACTTC.

This clonotype was observed a handful of times. CDR3 amino acids: CSAFSPGNTIYF. The CDR3 DNA is TGCAGCGCTTTCTCTCCTGGAAACACCATATATTTT. The gene calls are TRBV29-1 and TRBJ1-3; no firm D call. This CDR3 has 12 residues. Germline lookup yields CDR1 SQVTM and CDR2 ANQGSEA. V lost 7 bases and J 2 bases, leaving 9 bases between the germline ends.

This clonotype was picked up many times. The CDR3, as DNA: TGTGCCAGCAGTTATAGCAATGAGCAGTTCTTC. This gives the protein CASSYSNEQFF. V usage is TRBV6-5 and J usage is TRBJ2-1; no reliable D call. Trimming cost V 3 bases and J 6 bases, with 3 bases left between them. Germline lookup yields CDR1 MNHEY and CDR2 SVGAGI. CDR3 length: 11 amino acids.

The V and J genes are TRBV18 and TRBJ2-7; 9 positions agree with TRBD1. The V gene's germline CDR1 is KGHSH and CDR2 LQKENI. V lost 3 bases to trimming and J lost 4 bases; unmatched junction nucleotides: 10. The length of the CDR3 is 16 residues. The CDR3 DNA reads as TGTGCCAGCTCACCGCCGTGGGGACAGGGTGTGTACGAGCAGTACTTC. Protein sequence: CASSPPWGQGVYEQYF.

This clonotype was recorded at least ten times. V is TRBV29-1 and J is TRBJ2-2; D perhaps matches TRBD1 (6 bases). The CDR3 runs to 14 residues. Germline V gene lookup returns CDR1 SQVTM and CDR2 ANQGSEA. Trimming removed 4 bases at V and 5 bases at J, with 14 bases between. The chain's CDR3 is CSVGEQGGTGELFF. CDR3 in DNA: TGCAGCGTTGGTGAACAGGGTGGAACCGGGGAGCTGTTTTTT.

This clonotype was detected ten times or more. This chain uses TRBV12-3 or TRBV12-4 with TRBJ2-5; a possible D gene is TRBD1 (8 bases). The V and J ends lost 3 bases and 5 bases respectively, with 16 bases between them. The CDR3 loop spans 15 amino acids. The CDR3 DNA reads TGTGCCAGCAGTTTTGGACAGGGAGGGTCGGAGACCCAGTACTTC. Its translation is CASSFGQGGSETQYF.

This chain uses TRBV20-1 with TRBJ2-2; TRBD2 matches at 12 bases. Germline values: CDR1 DFQATT, CDR2 SNEGSKA (reference sequence). V shed 6 bases and J 7 bases; nucleotides not matched to a gene: 3. This CDR3 region has 13 residues. CDR3 sequence (DNA): TGCAGTGCAGGACTAGCGGGGAACGGGGAGCTGTTTTTT. This encodes CSAGLAGNGELFF.

The chain joins TRBV3-1 to TRBJ2-5; 11 bases match TRBD1. CDR1 is LGHDT, CDR2 YNNKEL, per germline (reference sequence). The V gene end was trimmed by 3 bases and the J gene end by 5 bases; junction bases not matched to a gene: 8. The CDR3 contains 16 residues. The CDR3 sequence: CASSHSLRDRGETQYF. The CDR3 DNA follows: TGTGCCAGCAGCCACTCATTGCGGGACAGGGGGGAGACCCAGTACTTC.

With respect to this clonotype: A junction boundary mismatches the germline segment, possibly from a read error. The chain joins TRBV3-1 to TRBJ2-3; the D gene is possibly TRBD2 (6 bases). The V gene's germline CDR1 is LGHDT and CDR2 YNNKEL (reference sequence). CDR3 length equals 15 residues. As DNA, the CDR3 is TGTGCCACCTGCCACCAGTTAACTAGCACACATACGCAGTATTTT. Translated, it gives CATCHQLTSTHTQYF.

The chain links TRBV5-1 to TRBJ2-5, with 11 bases fitting TRBD1. The CDR3 loop spans 14 amino acids. The V gene end was trimmed by 3 bases and the J gene end by 4 bases; junction bases not matched to a gene: 2. Germline lookup yields CDR1 SGHRS and CDR2 YFSETQ. The CDR3 region has the DNA TGCGCCAGCAGCTACGGACAGGGGGCAGAGACCCAGTACTTC. It codes for CASSYGQGAETQYF.

V is TRBV12-3 or TRBV12-4 and J is TRBJ2-7; 9 bases map to TRBD1. With 4 bases clipped from V and 2 bases from J, the junction kept 12 bases outside the gene matches. The length of the CDR3 is 17 residues. The CDR3 DNA reads TGTGCCAGCAGTTGGTCACCAGGACAGGGGCCCACCTACGAGCAGTACTTC. Amino acids: CASSWSPGQGPTYEQYF.

This clonotype has a handful of counts. The V call is TRBV2, the J call TRBJ2-7; no reliable D call. The germline V gene encodes CDR1 SNHLY and CDR2 FYNNEI. With 8 bases removed from V and 0 bases from J, the gap between germline ends came to 14 bases. This CDR3 contains 14 residues. This CDR3 is CASLLTLSSYEQYF. CDR3 DNA sequence: TGTGCCAGCTTACTAACCCTTAGCTCCTACGAGCAGTACTTC.

This clonotype has a handful of counts. CDR3 region: CASSYDQGKGEKLFF. The CDR3 DNA follows: TGTGCCAGCAGTTACGATCAGGGGAAGGGAGAAAAACTGTTTTTT. This rearrangement joins TRBV6-5 to TRBJ1-4; TRBD1 might be the D (6 bases). The CDR3 runs to 15 residues. The V end was cut by 2 bases, the J end by 8 bases, with 15 bases between. From germline, CDR1 is MNHEY and CDR2 SVGAGI.

There are many counts of this clonotype. The chain joins TRBV3-1 to TRBJ2-2, with 10 bases identical to TRBD2. V lost 4 bases and J lost 2; bases outside the gene matches: 13. This CDR3 is 19 amino acids long. In germline, CDR1 is LGHDT, CDR2 YNNKEL (reference sequence). In DNA form, the CDR3 reads TGTGCCAGCAGCCCACCGAGGACTAGCGGACGACGAAACACCGGGGAGCTGTTTTTT. Its translation: CASSPPRTSGRRNTGELFF.

The gene calls are TRBV6-2 or TRBV6-3 and TRBJ2-5; D uncertain. Per the germline V gene, CDR1 is MNHEY and CDR2 is SVGEGT. This CDR3 has 10 residues. Trimming took 6 bases from V and 13 from J, leaving 12 bases between them. In nucleotides, the CDR3 is TGTGCCAGCAGCCGAGGAGCCGTGTACTTC. It yields the protein CASSRGAVYF.

The chain joins TRBV7-2 to TRBJ2-7; TRBD2 aligns across 7 bases. Trimming took 0 bases from V and 6 from J; bases not matched to a gene: 5. The CDR3 is 14 amino acids. Germline CDR1 is SGHTA and CDR2 is FQGNSA. CDR3 coding DNA: TGTGCCAGCAGCTTAGCGGCTAGCGGCTCCGAGCAGTACTTC. As protein: CASSLAASGSEQYF. Using reference TRBV7-2 and TRBJ2-7 for the parts outside the CDR3, the full variable domain is GAGVSQSPSNKVTEKGKDVELRCDPISGHTALYWYRQSLGQGLEFLIYFQGNSAPDKSGLPSDRFSAERTGGSVSTLTIQRTQQEDSAVYLCASSLAASGSEQYFGPGTRLTVT.

This clonotype has a count of ten or more. The chain links TRBV25-1 to TRBJ2-1; maybe TRBD2 (6 bases). The germline V gene encodes CDR1 MGHDK and CDR2 SYGVNS. This CDR3 has 15 residues. V was cut by 3 bases and J by 0 bases, with 9 bases left in between. The CDR3 nucleotides are TGTGCCAGCAGTGATCTGGGGGGCTCCTACAATGAGCAGTTCTTC. Translated: CASSDLGGSYNEQFF.